A single T cell receptor beta chain is shown here with its context. This clonotype was found a few times. This clone's antigen is unknown. No base-level quality is on record; no much larger clone is a single base apart. The data were obtained in a study of CD8 T cells in ankylosing spondylitis (dated 2017 in TCRdb). For context, the study as a whole: T cell receptor beta repertoires were profiled in healthy donors and ankylosing spondylitis patients so that disease-linked TCR variants could be found. The whole study cohort included 108 healthy donors and roughly 24 ankylosing spondylitis patients. Peripheral blood was sampled, and synovial fluid was additionally collected from ankylosing spondylitis patients.

TCRdb names Illumina HiSeq 2500 as the instrument used. Quantitative 5'-RACE with molecular barcodes was the method used to prepare the TCR beta libraries. The study's own analysis went as follows. A new computational method, built on a probabilistic model of VDJ rearrangement, was used to identify disease-linked TCR variants. Using fastp at Q25 and MiXCR, TCRdb reprocessed the public reads and kept productive beta chains. Rows merge per CDR3 protein into single entries with the most common DNA and genes. The V and J calls follow TCRdb's processing rather than the paper's. Across this sample there are 150,000 to 200,000 distinct CDR3 sequences, with approximately 16% seen only once. Approximately 7.8% of the sample is held by the ten biggest clonotypes. Germline trimming: 0 bases from V, 5 bases from J; junction bases outside gene matches: 7. Per the germline V gene, SQVTM is the CDR1 and ANQGSEA is the CDR2. The CDR3 goes from the cysteine to the phenylalanine over 15 residues. Of all the DNA, just the CDR3 is kept, 45 bases in frame from base 1.

What the research found in general, with its limitations: Some of the motif variants had been reported before in the synovial fluid and blood of reactive arthritis patients, a finding that suggests common disease-initiation mechanisms. A TCR beta motif made up of several highly homologous amino acid variants appeared to be characteristic of blood from ankylosing spondylitis patients. The disease-linked clones had a CD8+ phenotype and were found at relatively low frequencies in peripheral blood. The disease-linked clones were reported to be significantly enriched in matched synovial fluid samples from ankylosing spondylitis patients.

Sequences were obtained from blood, either unsorted or a sorted T cell fraction (not recorded which). The clonotype originates from a male donor with ankylosing spondylitis or in good health (not recorded which). Rearrangement joined TRBV29-1 to TRBJ2-1; 7 of the junction bases match TRBD1. In nucleotide form, the sequence is TGCAGCGTTGAAGATCTAGGGACAGCCAACAATGAGCAGTTCTTC. It codes for CSVEDLGTANNEQFF.